This paragraph reports one TCR beta chain. What it binds is not known. These data come from a study of lymphopenia after photon versus proton radiotherapy. The assay was immunoSEQ multiplex PCR, and TCRdb's table has in-frame clones only and misses some. The table has about 22,000 clones, roughly 91% seen once. Study-level results: Larger post-nadir TCR diversity loss correlated inversely with survival in deceased patients. After lymphocyte nadir, photon-treated repertoires showed oligoclonal expansion, especially CD8+ Temra. Authors raise, but do not show, better survival with proton therapy. Under photons, naive T cells and diversity fell while effector/memory populations rose.

V was clipped by 1 base and J by 4 bases; unmatched bases: 8. CDR3 size: 17 residues. The germline CDR1 and CDR2 sequences are SGHDN and FVKESK. This specimen was peripheral blood, taken from a patient treated with proton-based radiotherapy. The chain joins TRBV14 to TRBJ2-3; 10 nucleotides align to TRBD2. This clonotype was obtained from a man aged 80 or over with esophageal cancer. For the CDR3, the DNA is TGTGCCAGCAGCCAAGGTCCTAGCGGGAGCTTTGCAGATACGCAGTATTTT. It encodes CASSQGPSGSFADTQYF. The whole variable domain, remainder taken from reference TRBV14 and TRBJ2-3, is EAGVTQFPSHSVIEKGQTVTLRCDPISGHDNLYWYRRVMGKEIKFLLHFVKESKQDESGMPNNRFLAERTGGTYSTLKVQPAELEDSGVYFCASSQGPSGSFADTQYFGPGTRLTVL.